This T cell receptor beta chain was retrieved from a study of T cells in localized non-small cell lung cancer. Points from the study as a whole: There was higher T cell clonality in uninvolved adjacent lung than in tumor, and it was highest there. Increased T cell density in blood showed an association with longer overall survival. Owing to sequencing of a solitary tumor region, heterogeneity cannot be discounted. The appearance of a median roughly 56 of the top 100 tumor clones was seen in adjacent lung.

CDR3 length: 15 residues. With 2 bases removed from V and 0 bases from J, the gap between germline ends came to 8 bases. Germline CDR1 SGHRS, CDR2 YFSETQ. Profiling relied on immunoSEQ multiplex PCR, and the TCRdb table lists in-frame clones only, not all of them. This table holds fewer than 40,000 clones, roughly 89% found once. With regard to this clone: The antigen remains unidentified.

This sequence was found in an older female donor with stage I lung adenocarcinoma. Sequencing used peripheral blood, obtained before any cancer treatment. The chain links TRBV5-1 to TRBJ1-4, with TRBD1 as a possible D gene (5 bases). CDR3 in DNA: TGCGCCAGCAGCTTAAGGGACTCAACTAATGAAAAACTGTTTTTT. It translates to CASSLRDSTNEKLFF.